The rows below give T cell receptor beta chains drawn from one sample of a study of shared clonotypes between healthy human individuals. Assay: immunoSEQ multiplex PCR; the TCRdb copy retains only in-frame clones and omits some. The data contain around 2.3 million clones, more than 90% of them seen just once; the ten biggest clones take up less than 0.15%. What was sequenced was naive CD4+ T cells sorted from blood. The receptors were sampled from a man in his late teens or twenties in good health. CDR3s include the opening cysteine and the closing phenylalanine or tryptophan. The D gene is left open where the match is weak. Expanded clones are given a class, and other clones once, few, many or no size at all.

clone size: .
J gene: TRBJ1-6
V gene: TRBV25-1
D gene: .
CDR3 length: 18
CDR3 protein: CASSETPGTSIRNSPLHF
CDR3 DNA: TGTGCCAGCAGTGAAACCCCTGGCACCTCGATAAGGAATTCACCCCTCCACTTT

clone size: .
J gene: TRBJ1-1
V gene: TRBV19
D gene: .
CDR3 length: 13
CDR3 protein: CASTAVRNTEAFF
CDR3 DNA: TGTGCCAGTACCGCGGTTAGGAACACTGAAGCTTTCTTT

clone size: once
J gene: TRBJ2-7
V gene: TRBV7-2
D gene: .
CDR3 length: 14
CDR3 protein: CASSAGTLSYEQYF
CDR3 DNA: TGTGCCAGCAGCGCCGGGACACTCTCCTACGAGCAGTACTTC

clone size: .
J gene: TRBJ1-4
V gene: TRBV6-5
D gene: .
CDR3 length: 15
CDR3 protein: CASSYRSRVNEKLFF
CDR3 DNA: TGTGCCAGCAGTTATCGAAGTAGAGTTAATGAAAAACTGTTTTTT

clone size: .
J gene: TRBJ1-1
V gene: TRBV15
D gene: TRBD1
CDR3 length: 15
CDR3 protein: CATSRKRTGGTEAFF
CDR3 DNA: TGTGCCACCAGCAGAAAACGGACAGGGGGCACTGAAGCTTTCTTT

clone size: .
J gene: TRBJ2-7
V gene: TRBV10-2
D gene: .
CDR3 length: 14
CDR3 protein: CASSEDDIPSEQYF
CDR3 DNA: TGCGCCAGCAGTGAGGATGACATTCCGAGCGAGCAGTACTTC

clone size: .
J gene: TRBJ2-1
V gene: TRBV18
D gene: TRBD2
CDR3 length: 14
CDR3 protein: CASSPSSGSNEQFF
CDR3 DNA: TGTGCCAGCTCACCGTCTAGCGGGTCCAATGAGCAGTTCTTC

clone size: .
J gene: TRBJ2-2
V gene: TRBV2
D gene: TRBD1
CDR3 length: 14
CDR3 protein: CASSPGQGTGELFF
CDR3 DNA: TGTGCCAGCAGTCCGGGACAGGGCACCGGGGAGCTGTTTTTT

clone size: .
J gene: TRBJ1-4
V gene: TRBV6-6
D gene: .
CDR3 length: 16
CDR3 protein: CASSPGTGGTNEKLFF
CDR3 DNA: TGTGCCAGCAGCCCCGGGACCGGGGGAACTAATGAAAAACTGTTTTTT

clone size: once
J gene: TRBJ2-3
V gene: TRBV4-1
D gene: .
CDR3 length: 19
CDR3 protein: CASSQVGGAPRHLTDTQYF
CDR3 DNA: TGCGCCAGCAGCCAAGTAGGGGGGGCTCCCCGCCATCTCACAGATACGCAGTATTTT

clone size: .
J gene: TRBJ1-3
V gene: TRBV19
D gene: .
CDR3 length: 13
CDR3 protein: CASSIGSGNTIYF
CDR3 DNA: TGTGCCAGTAGTATTGGCTCTGGAAACACCATATATTTT

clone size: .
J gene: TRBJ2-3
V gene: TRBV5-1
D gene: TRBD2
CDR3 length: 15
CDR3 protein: CASSAGTSKTDTQYF
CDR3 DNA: TGCGCCAGCAGCGCCGGGACTAGTAAAACAGATACGCAGTATTTT

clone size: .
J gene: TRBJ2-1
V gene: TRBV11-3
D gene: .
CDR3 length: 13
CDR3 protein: CASSWDNYNEQFF
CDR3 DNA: TGTGCCAGCAGCTGGGACAACTACAATGAGCAGTTCTTC

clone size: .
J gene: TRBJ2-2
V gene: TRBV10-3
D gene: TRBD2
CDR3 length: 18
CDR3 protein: CAIRPGLAGGSNTGELFF
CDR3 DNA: TGTGCCATCAGGCCGGGACTAGCGGGAGGGTCGAACACCGGGGAGCTGTTTTTT

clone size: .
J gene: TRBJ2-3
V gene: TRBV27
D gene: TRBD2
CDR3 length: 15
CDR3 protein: CASSYGLAGTDTQYF
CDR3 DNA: TGTGCCAGCAGTTACGGACTAGCGGGGACGGATACGCAGTATTTT

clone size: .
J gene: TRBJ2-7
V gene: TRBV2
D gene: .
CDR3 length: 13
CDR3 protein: CASSESGQYEQYF
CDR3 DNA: TGTGCCAGCAGTGAATCAGGGCAGTACGAGCAGTACTTC

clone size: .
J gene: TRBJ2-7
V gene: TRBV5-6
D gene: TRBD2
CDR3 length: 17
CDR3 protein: CASSPAAGLAGVYEQYF
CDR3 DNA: TGTGCCAGCAGCCCGGCGGCGGGACTAGCGGGGGTCTACGAGCAGTACTTC

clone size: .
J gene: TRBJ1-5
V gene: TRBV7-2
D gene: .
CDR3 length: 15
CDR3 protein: CASSLAGGSNQPQHF
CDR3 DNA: TGTGCCAGCAGCTTAGCGGGGGGGAGCAATCAGCCCCAGCATTTT

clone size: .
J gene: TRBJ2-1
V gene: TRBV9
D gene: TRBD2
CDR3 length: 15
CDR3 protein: CASSVAGTRVNEQFF
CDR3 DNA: TGTGCCAGCAGCGTAGCCGGGACTAGGGTTAATGAGCAGTTCTTC

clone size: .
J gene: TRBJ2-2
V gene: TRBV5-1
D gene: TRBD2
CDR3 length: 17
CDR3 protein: CASSLGTSSGRTGELFF
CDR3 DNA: TGCGCCAGCAGCTTGGGGACCTCTAGCGGGCGTACCGGGGAGCTGTTTTTT

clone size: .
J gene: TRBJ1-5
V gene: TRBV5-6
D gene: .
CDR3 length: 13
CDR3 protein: CASSLGPAPPQHF
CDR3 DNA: TGTGCCAGCAGCTTGGGCCCGGCCCCGCCCCAGCATTTT

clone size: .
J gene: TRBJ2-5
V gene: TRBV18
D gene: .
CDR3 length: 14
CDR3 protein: CASSPIRAQETQYF
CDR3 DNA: TGTGCCAGCTCACCAATTAGGGCACAAGAGACCCAGTACTTC

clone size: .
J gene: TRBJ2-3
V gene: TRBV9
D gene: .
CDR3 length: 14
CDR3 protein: CASSLDGSTDTQYF
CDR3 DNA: TGTGCCAGCAGCCTTGACGGAAGCACAGATACGCAGTATTTT

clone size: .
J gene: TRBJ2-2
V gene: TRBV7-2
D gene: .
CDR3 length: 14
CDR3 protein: CASSLALATGELFF
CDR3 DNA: TGTGCCAGCAGCTTAGCGCTGGCCACCGGGGAGCTGTTTTTT

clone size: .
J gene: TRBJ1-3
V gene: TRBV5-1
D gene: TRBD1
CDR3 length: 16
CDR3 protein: CASSSTGPSSGNTIYF
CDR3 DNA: TGCGCCAGCAGCTCGACAGGGCCCAGCTCTGGAAACACCATATATTTT

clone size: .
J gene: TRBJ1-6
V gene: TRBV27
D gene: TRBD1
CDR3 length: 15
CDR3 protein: CASSRRTGDNSPLHF
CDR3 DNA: TGTGCCAGCAGCCGCAGGACAGGAGATAATTCACCCCTCCACTTT

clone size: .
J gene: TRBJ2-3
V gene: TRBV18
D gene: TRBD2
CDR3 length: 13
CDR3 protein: CASSPLAGDTQYF
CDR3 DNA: TGTGCCAGCTCACCGCTAGCGGGAGATACGCAGTATTTT

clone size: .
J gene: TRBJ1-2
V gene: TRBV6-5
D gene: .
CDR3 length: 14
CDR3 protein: CASSYSPQTRGYTF
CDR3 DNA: TGTGCCAGCAGTTACTCGCCCCAGACAAGAGGCTACACCTTC

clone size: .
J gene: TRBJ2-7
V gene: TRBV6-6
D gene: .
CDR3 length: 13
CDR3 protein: CASSYYETYEQYF
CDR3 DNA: TGTGCCAGCAGTTACTACGAAACCTACGAGCAGTACTTC

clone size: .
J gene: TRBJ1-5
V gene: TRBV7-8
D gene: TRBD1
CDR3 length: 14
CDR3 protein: CASSRDRGNQPQHF
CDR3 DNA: TGTGCCAGCAGCCGGGACAGGGGGAATCAGCCCCAGCATTTT

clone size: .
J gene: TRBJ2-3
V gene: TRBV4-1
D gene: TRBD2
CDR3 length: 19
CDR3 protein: CASSQHPRRAGGLTDTQYF
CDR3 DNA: TGCGCCAGCAGCCAACACCCACGGAGGGCGGGGGGGCTTACAGATACGCAGTATTTT

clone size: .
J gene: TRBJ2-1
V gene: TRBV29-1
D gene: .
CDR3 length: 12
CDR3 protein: CSLGHGFDEQFF
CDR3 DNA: TGCAGCTTGGGACACGGTTTCGATGAGCAGTTCTTC

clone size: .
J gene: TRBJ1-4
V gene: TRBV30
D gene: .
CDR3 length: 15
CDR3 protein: CAWSVEGGDSEKLFF
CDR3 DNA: TGTGCCTGGAGTGTAGAGGGGGGGGATTCCGAAAAACTGTTTTTT

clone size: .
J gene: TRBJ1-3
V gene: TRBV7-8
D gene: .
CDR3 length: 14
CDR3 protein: CASSLVPGGNTIYF
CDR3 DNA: TGTGCCAGCAGCTTAGTCCCAGGCGGAAACACCATATATTTT

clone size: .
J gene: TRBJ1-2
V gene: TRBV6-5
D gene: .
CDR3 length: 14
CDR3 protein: CATLKRAGDYGYTF
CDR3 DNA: TGTGCCACCCTAAAGAGGGCAGGGGACTATGGCTACACCTTC

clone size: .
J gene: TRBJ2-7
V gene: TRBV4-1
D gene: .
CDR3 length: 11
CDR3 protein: CASSYAYEQYF
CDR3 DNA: TGCGCCAGCAGCTACGCCTACGAGCAGTACTTC

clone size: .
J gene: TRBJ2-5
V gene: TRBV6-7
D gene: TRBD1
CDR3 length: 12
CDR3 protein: CASTQGFETQYF
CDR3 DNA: TGTGCCAGCACACAGGGGTTTGAGACCCAGTACTTC

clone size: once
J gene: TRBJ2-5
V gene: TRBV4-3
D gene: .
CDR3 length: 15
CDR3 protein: CASSQMFSPQETQYF
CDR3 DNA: TGCGCCAGCAGCCAAATGTTTAGCCCGCAAGAGACCCAGTACTTC

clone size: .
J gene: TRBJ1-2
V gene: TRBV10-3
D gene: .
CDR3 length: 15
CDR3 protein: CAISGFRDYSEGYTF
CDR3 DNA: TGTGCCATCAGTGGATTCAGGGATTACTCGGAAGGCTACACCTTC

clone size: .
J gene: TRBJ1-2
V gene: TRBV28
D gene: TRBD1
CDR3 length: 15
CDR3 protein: CASSPLGQGIYGYTF
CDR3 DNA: TGTGCCAGCAGTCCCTTGGGACAGGGAATCTATGGCTACACCTTC

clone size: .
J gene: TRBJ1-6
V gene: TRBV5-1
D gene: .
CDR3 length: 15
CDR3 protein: CASSLEGTANSPLHF
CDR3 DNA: TGCGCCAGCAGCTTGGAGGGGACGGCTAATTCACCCCTCCACTTT

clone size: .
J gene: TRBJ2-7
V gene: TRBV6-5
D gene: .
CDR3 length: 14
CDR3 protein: CASTHEGRPYEQYF
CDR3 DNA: TGTGCCAGCACCCACGAAGGGCGGCCCTACGAGCAGTACTTC

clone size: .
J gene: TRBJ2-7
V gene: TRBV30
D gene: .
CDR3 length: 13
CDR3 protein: CAWSGSLYYEQYF
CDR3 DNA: TGTGCCTGGAGTGGATCCCTCTACTACGAGCAGTACTTC

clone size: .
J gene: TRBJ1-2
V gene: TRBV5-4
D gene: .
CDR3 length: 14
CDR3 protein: CASSLGDRADGYTF
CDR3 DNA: TGTGCCAGCAGCTTGGGGGATCGGGCCGATGGCTACACCTTC

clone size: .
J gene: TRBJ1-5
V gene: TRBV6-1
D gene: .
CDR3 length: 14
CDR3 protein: CASRPQPGNQPQHF
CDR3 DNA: TGTGCCAGCAGACCCCAACCGGGAAATCAGCCCCAGCATTTT

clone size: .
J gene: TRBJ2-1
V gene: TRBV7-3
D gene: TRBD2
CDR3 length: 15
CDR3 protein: CASSLSGGLYNEQFF
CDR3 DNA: TGTGCCAGCAGCTTAAGCGGGGGGTTATACAATGAGCAGTTCTTC

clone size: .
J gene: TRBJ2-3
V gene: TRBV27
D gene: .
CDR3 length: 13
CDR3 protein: CASSLSWGDTQYF
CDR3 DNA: TGTGCCAGCAGTTTATCGTGGGGAGATACGCAGTATTTT

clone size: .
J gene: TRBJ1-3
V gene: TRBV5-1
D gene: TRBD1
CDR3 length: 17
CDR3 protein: CASSRTPTGGSGNTIYF
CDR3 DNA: TGCGCCAGCAGCCGCACGCCAACAGGGGGCTCTGGAAACACCATATATTTT

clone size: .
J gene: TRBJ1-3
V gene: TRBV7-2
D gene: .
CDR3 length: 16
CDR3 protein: CASSLYQGDSGNTIYF
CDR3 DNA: TGTGCCAGCAGCTTATACCAAGGGGACTCTGGAAACACCATATATTTT